The T cell receptor (beta chain) described here comes from a study of T cells in Graves' hyperthyroidism and ophthalmopathy. Study-wide results and caveats: Appearing also in blood were most of the thyroid clonotypes expanded above 0.001.

Germline CDR1 and CDR2: SNHLY and FYNNEI. The CDR3 consists of 16 residues. V lost 7 bases and J lost 4, with 17 bases in between. Notes on this clonotype: As yet, its antigen is unknown.

Patients counted as stable if ophthalmopathy did not develop within 18 months. Hyperthyroidism was newly diagnosed in patients aged 18 to 65 (duration under 2 months). The source material, RNA transcripts, was used to amplify TCR beta CDR3 regions. RT-PCR in the first round (using the HTBI primer set) targeted the TCR CDR3. One entry per CDR3 protein, called by TCRdb with MiXCR from the multiplex PCR reads. Among 530,000 or so distinct CDR3 sequences, about half were seen once, and the ten largest hold more than 7%. Sequencing was done on a sample of peripheral blood or thyroid tissue (not recorded which). The chain couples TRBV2 to TRBJ2-6; possibly TRBD1 for D (6 bases). The source is a woman between 18 and 30 years old with Graves' hyperthyroidism. In nucleotides, the CDR3 is TGTGCCAGCAAGCCAGGAACCGGGACAGGGGCCAACGTCCTGACTTTC. This sequence encodes CASKPGTGTGANVLTF.